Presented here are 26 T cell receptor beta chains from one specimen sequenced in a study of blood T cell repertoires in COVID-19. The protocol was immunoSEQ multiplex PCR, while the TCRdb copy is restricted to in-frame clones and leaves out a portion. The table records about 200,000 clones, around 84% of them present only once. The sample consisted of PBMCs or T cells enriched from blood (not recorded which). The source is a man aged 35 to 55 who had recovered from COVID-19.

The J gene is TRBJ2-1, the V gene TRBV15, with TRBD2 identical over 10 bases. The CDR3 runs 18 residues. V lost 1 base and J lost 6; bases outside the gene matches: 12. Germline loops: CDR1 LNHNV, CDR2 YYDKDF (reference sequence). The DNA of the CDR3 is TGTGCCACCAGCAGAGCCTCTCTACTAGCGGGATCTGTCAATGAGCAGTTCTTC. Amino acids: CATSRASLLAGSVNEQFF.

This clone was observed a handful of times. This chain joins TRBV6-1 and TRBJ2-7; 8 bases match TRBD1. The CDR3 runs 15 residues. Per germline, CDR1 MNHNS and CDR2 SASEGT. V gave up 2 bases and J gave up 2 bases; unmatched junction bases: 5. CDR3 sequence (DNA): TGTGCCAGCAGTGAACATGGGACAGGAGCCTACGAGCAGTACTTC. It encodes CASSEHGTGAYEQYF.

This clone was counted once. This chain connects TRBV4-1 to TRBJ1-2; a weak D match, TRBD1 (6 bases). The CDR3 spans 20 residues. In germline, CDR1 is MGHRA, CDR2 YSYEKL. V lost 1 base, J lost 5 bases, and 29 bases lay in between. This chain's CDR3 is CASSQVVPSLVQGARYGYTF. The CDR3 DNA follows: TGCGCCAGCAGCCAAGTCGTCCCCTCATTAGTACAGGGAGCGAGGTATGGCTACACCTTC.

The DNA of the CDR3 is TGTGCCTGGGGATCCGGTCGGAACACTGAAGCTTTCTTT. It specifies CAWGSGRNTEAFF. The rearrangement links TRBV30 to TRBJ1-1; D ambiguous. The CDR3 length is 13 residues. Germline V CDR1 and CDR2: GTSNPN, SVGIG (reference sequence). The germline V and J ends were trimmed by 5 bases and 1 base, with 11 bases remaining between them.

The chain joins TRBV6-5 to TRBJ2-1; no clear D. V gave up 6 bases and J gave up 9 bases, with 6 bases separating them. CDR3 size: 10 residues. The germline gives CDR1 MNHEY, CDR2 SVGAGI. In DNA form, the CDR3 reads TGTGCCAGCAGCTTGAGTGAGCAGTTCTTC. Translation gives CASSLSEQFF.

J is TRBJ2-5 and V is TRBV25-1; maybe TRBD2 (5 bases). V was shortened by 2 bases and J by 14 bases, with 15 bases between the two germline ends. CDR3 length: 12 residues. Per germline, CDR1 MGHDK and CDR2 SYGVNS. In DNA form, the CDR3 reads TGTGCCAGCAGTGAAAGCCCCGGACTGTCTTACTTC. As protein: CASSESPGLSYF.

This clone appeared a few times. Here the CDR3 DNA reads TGTGCCAGTAGTACCGGACAGGGGGGGTACGAGCAGTACTTC. Translation gives CASSTGQGGYEQYF. The V gene is TRBV19, the J gene TRBJ2-7; 10 bases match TRBD1. The germline V gene has CDR1 LNHDA and CDR2 SQIVND (reference sequence). The CDR3 extends over 14 amino acids. The V gene end was trimmed by 4 bases and the J gene end by 4 bases; junction bases not matched to a gene: 4.

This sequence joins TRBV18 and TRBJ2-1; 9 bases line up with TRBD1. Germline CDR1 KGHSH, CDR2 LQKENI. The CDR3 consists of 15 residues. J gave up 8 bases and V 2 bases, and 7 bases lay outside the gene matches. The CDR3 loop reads CASSPGQGTVDEQFF. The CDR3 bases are TGTGCCAGCTCACCAGGACAGGGGACTGTCGATGAGCAGTTCTTC. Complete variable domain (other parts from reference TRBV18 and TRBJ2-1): NAGVMQNPRHLVRRRGQEARLRCSPMKGHSHVYWYRQLPEEGLKFMVYLQKENIIDESGMPKERFSAEFPKEGPSILRIQQVVRGDSAAYFCASSPGQGTVDEQFFGPGTRLTVL.

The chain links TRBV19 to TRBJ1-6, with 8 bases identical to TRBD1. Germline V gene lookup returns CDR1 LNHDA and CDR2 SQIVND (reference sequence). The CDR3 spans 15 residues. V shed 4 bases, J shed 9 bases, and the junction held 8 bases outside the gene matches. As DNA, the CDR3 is TGTGCCAGTAGTACAGGGGACAGGACGGGTTCACCCCTCCACTTT. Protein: CASSTGDRTGSPLHF.

CDR3 residues: CASSLLASSTDTQYF. The CDR3 DNA reads TGTGCCAGCAGCCTACTAGCGTCCAGCACAGATACGCAGTATTTT. This chain links TRBV7-3 with TRBJ2-3, with TRBD2 identical over 7 bases. The CDR3 loop spans 15 amino acids. The ends lost 5 bases at V and 0 bases at J; junction bases unmatched: 5. Per the germline V gene, CDR1 is SGHTA and CDR2 is FQGTGA.

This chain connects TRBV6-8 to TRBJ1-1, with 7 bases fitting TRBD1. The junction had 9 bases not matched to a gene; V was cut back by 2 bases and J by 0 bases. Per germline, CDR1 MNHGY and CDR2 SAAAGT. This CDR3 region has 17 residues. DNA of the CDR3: TGTGCCAGCAGTTACGCCGACCTCGACAGGGTGAACACTGAAGCTTTCTTT. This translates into CASSYADLDRVNTEAFF.

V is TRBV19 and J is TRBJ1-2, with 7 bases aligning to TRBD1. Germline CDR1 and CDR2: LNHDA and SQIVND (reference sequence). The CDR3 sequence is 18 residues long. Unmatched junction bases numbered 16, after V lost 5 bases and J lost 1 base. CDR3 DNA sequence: TGTGCCAGTAGTCCCTATGGGGACAGAATTATTTTTAACTATGGCTACACCTTC. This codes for CASSPYGDRIIFNYGYTF. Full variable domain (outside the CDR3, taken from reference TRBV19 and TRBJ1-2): DGGITQSPKYLFRKEGQNVTLSCEQNLNHDAMYWYRQDPGQGLRLIYYSQIVNDFQKGDIAEGYSVSREKKESFPLTVTSAQKNPTAFYLCASSPYGDRIIFNYGYTFGSGTRLTVV.

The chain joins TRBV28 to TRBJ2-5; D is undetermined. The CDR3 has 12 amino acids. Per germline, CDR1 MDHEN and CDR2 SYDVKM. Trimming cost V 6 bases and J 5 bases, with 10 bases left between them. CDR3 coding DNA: TGTGCCAGCAGCGACACCCGCGAGACCCAGTACTTC. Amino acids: CASSDTRETQYF.

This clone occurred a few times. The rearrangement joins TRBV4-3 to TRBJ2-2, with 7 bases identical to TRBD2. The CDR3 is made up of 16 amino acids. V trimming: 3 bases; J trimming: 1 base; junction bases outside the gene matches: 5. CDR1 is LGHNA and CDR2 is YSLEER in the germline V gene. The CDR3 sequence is CASSHWAGENTGELFF. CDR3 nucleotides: TGCGCCAGCAGCCACTGGGCGGGGGAGAACACCGGGGAGCTGTTTTTT.

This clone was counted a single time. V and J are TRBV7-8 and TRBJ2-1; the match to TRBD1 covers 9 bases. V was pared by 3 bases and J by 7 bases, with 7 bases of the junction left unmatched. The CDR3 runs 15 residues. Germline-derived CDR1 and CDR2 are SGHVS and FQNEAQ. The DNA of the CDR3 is TGTGCCAGCAGCTTCACGGACAGGGGTGTGAATGAGCAGTTCTTC. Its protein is CASSFTDRGVNEQFF.

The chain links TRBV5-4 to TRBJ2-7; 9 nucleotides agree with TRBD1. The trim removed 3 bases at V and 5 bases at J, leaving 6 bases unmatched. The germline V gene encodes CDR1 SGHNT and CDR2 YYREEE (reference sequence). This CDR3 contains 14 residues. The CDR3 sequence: CASSYRGREDEQYF. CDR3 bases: TGTGCCAGCAGCTACAGGGGGCGTGAGGACGAGCAGTACTTC.

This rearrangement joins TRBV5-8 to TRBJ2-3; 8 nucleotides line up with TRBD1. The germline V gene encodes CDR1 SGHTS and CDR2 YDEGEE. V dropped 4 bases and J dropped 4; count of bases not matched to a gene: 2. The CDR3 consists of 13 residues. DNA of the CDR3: TGTGCCAGCAGCGGACAGGGCTCAGATACGCAGTATTTT. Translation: CASSGQGSDTQYF.

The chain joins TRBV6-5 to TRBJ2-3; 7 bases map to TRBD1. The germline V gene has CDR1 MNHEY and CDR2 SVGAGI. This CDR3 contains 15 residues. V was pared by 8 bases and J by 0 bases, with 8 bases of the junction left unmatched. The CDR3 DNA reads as TGTGCCAGCTCGTACAGGGGTACTAGCACAGATACGCAGTATTTT. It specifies CASSYRGTSTDTQYF.

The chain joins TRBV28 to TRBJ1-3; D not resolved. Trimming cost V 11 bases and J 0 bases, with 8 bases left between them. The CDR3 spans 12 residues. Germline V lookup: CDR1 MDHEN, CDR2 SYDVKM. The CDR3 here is CASTGSGNTIYF. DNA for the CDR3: TGTGCCTCGACGGGCTCTGGAAACACCATATATTTT.

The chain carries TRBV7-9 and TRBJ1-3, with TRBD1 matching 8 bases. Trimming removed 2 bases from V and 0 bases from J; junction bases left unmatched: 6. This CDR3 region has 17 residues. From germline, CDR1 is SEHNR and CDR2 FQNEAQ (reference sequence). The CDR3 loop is CASSLRDRRSSGNTIYF. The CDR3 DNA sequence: TGTGCCAGCAGCTTACGGGACAGGAGGAGCTCTGGAAACACCATATATTTT. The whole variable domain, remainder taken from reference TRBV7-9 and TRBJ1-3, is DTGVSQNPRHKITKRGQNVTFRCDPISEHNRLYWYRQTLGQGPEFLTYFQNEAQLEKSRLLSDRFSAERPKGSFSTLEIQRTEQGDSAMYLCASSLRDRRSSGNTIYFGEGSWLTVV.

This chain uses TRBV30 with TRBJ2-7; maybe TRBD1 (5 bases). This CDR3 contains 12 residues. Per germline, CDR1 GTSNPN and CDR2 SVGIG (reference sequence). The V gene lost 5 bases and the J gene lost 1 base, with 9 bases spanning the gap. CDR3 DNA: TGTGCCTGGGACAGAGATTCCTACGAGCAGTACTTC. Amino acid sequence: CAWDRDSYEQYF.

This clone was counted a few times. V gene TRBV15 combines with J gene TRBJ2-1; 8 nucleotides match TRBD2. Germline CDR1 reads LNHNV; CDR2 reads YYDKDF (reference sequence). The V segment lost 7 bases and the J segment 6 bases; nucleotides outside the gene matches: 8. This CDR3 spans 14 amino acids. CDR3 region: CATKERELGNEQFF. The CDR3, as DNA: TGTGCCACCAAGGAGCGGGAGTTGGGCAATGAGCAGTTCTTC.

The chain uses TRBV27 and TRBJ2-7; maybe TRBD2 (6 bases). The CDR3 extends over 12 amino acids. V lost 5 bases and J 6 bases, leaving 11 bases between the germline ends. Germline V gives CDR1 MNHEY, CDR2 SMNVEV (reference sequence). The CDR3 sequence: CASSLLGGEQYF. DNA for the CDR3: TGTGCCAGCAGTCTCCTGGGGGGCGAGCAGTACTTC.

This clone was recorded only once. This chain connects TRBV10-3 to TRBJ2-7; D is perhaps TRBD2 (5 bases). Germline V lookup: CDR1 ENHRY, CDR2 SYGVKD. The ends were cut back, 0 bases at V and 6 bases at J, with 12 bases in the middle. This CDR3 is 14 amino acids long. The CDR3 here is CAISESSERSEQYF. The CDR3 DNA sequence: TGTGCCATCAGTGAGTCGTCTGAGCGGTCCGAGCAGTACTTC.

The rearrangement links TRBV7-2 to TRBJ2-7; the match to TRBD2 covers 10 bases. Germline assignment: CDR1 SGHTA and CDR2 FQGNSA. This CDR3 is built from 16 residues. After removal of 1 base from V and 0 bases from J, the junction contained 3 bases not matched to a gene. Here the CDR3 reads CASSLDGTSVSYEQYF. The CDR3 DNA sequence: TGTGCCAGCAGCTTAGACGGGACTAGCGTCTCCTACGAGCAGTACTTC.

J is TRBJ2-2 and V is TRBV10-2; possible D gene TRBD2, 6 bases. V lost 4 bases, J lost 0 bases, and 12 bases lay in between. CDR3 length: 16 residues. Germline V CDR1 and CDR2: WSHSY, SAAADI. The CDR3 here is CASSGRTTANTGELFF. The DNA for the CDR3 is TGCGCCAGCAGTGGCCGGACTACCGCGAACACCGGGGAGCTGTTTTTT.